Listed below are T cell receptor beta chains from one sample, sequenced in a study of blood T cell repertoires in COVID-19. Repertoires were generated with immunoSEQ multiplex PCR, while TCRdb's copy carries only in-frame clones and drops some. Of about 410,000 clones in the sample, 90% were seen once. The specimen sequenced was PBMCs or T cells enriched from blood (not recorded which). The source is a man aged 18 to 30 who had recovered from COVID-19. The CDR3 runs from the conserved cysteine through the conserved F or W. The D gene is left open where the match is weak. For some rows the clone size is stated as once, few or many, or as a class when expanded; others skip it.

V gene,D gene,clone size,J gene,CDR3 protein,CDR3 DNA
TRBV28,TRBD1,once,TRBJ1-6,CASSTFRDRGYNSPLHF,TGTGCCAGCAGTACCTTCCGGGACAGGGGATATAATTCACCCCTCCACTTT
TRBV5-1,-,-,TRBJ2-6,CASSWGGGSGANVLTF,TGCGCCAGCAGCTGGGGGGGCGGCTCTGGGGCCAACGTCCTGACTTTC
TRBV28,-,-,TRBJ1-5,CASSLRGPYQPQHF,TGTGCCAGCAGTTTAAGGGGTCCGTATCAGCCCCAGCATTTT
TRBV19,TRBD1,-,TRBJ1-5,CASSTLDREDQPQHF,TGTGCCAGTAGTACGCTGGACAGGGAGGATCAGCCCCAGCATTTT
TRBV11-3,TRBD1,-,TRBJ2-3,CASSLAPPGQGATDTQYF,TGTGCCAGCAGCTTAGCCCCCCCAGGGCAGGGGGCCACAGATACGCAGTATTTT
TRBV19,TRBD1,-,TRBJ1-1,CASSMDRGGAAFF,TGTGCCAGTAGTATGGACAGGGGGGGTGCCGCTTTCTTT
TRBV7-9,-,-,TRBJ1-1,CASSIRTTGGNTEAFF,TGTGCCAGCAGCATCCGGACTACGGGGGGGAACACTGAAGCTTTCTTT
TRBV10-1,TRBD2,-,TRBJ2-3,CASSPLAGDPTDTQYF,TGCGCCAGCAGCCCACTAGCGGGAGACCCCACAGATACGCAGTATTTT
TRBV10-2,TRBD1,-,TRBJ1-2,CASSEEGANGYTF,TGCGCCAGCAGTGAGGAGGGGGCGAATGGCTACACCTTC
TRBV2,TRBD1,-,TRBJ1-5,CASSEFYRGQSNQPQHF,TGTGCCAGCAGTGAATTCTACAGGGGGCAGAGCAATCAGCCCCAGCATTTT
TRBV11-2,TRBD2,-,TRBJ2-1,CASSFRPGTSGDNEQFF,TGTGCCAGCAGCTTTCGTCCCGGGACTAGCGGGGACAATGAGCAGTTCTTC
TRBV5-1,-,-,TRBJ2-2,CASSYDLQAGELFF,TGCGCCAGCAGCTACGACTTACAAGCCGGGGAGCTGTTTTTT
TRBV2,-,once,TRBJ1-1,CASREQLTGNTEAFF,TGTGCCAGCAGGGAACAACTTACAGGGAACACTGAAGCTTTCTTT
TRBV20-1,-,-,TRBJ2-6,CSASDRDTNVLTF,TGCAGTGCTAGTGACAGAGACACTAACGTCCTGACTTTC
TRBV25-1,TRBD1,-,TRBJ2-6,CASSGDRRSGANVLTF,TGTGCCAGCAGTGGGGACAGACGCTCTGGGGCCAACGTCCTGACTTTC
TRBV28,-,-,TRBJ1-1,CASLEAGEANTEAFF,TGTGCCAGCCTCGAGGCAGGGGAAGCGAACACTGAAGCTTTCTTT
TRBV19,TRBD1,-,TRBJ1-4,CASSPTGAHLTNEKLFF,TGTGCCAGTAGTCCGACAGGGGCCCATCTCACTAATGAAAAACTGTTTTTT
TRBV4-2,-,-,TRBJ2-6,CASSQGPGANVLTF,TGTGCCAGCAGCCAGGGCCCTGGGGCCAACGTCCTGACTTTC
TRBV6-5,-,-,TRBJ2-7,CASSYLTTSSYEQYF,TGTGCCAGCAGTTACTTGACGACTAGCTCCTACGAGCAGTACTTC
TRBV12-3/TRBV12-4,-,few,TRBJ2-7,CASSLGLGYEQYF,TGTGCCAGCAGTTTGGGCCTTGGCTACGAGCAGTACTTC
TRBV5-1,TRBD2,few,TRBJ2-3,CASSLSPSGGYVDTQYF,TGCGCCAGCAGCTTATCGCCTAGCGGGGGTTATGTAGATACGCAGTATTTT
TRBV5-4,TRBD1,-,TRBJ1-5,CASSAVPGQNQPQHF,TGTGCCAGCAGCGCCGTTCCGGGACAGAATCAGCCCCAGCATTTT
TRBV28,TRBD1,-,TRBJ1-4,CASSFRTGDEKLFF,TGTGCCAGCAGTTTTCGGACAGGGGATGAAAAACTGTTTTTT
TRBV12-5,-,-,TRBJ2-7,CARTAATYEQYF,TGTGCTAGAACAGCAGCTACCTACGAGCAGTACTTC
TRBV12-3/TRBV12-4,TRBD1,-,TRBJ1-5,CASSRQGPQPQHF,TGTGCCAGCAGCCGACAGGGACCTCAGCCCCAGCATTTT